A selection of T cell receptor beta chains follows, all from one sample in a study of blood T cell repertoires in COVID-19. Sequenced by immunoSEQ multiplex PCR; TCRdb stores in-frame clones only, minus some. The table includes roughly 150,000 clones, around 80% detected once. Input material: peripheral blood. The receptors stem from a woman between 50 and 59 years old in a cohort sampled during active or convalescent COVID-19. The conserved cysteine and the conserved F or W are not part of the CDR3 here.

J gene: TRBJ1-6
V gene: TRBV7-9
CDR3 protein: ASSLWDRDNSPLH

J gene: TRBJ1-1
V gene: TRBV5-1
CDR3 protein: ASSLEGRGTEAF

J gene: TRBJ1-1
V gene: TRBV19
CDR3 protein: ASSSVSEAF

J gene: TRBJ2-3
V gene: TRBV5-1
CDR3 protein: ASSLGTSGADTQY

J gene: TRBJ1-2
V gene: TRBV28
CDR3 protein: ASSLGDAYGYT

J gene: TRBJ2-5
V gene: TRBV10-3
CDR3 protein: AIRGLDKETQY

J gene: TRBJ1-2
V gene: TRBV7-2
CDR3 protein: ASSLARVWEGT

J gene: TRBJ1-1
V gene: TRBV12-3/TRBV12-4
CDR3 protein: ASSRQGLVEAF

J gene: TRBJ2-1
V gene: TRBV5-4
CDR3 protein: ASSFPGAKNNEQF

J gene: TRBJ2-7
V gene: TRBV5-6
CDR3 protein: ASSSGTPYEQY

J gene: TRBJ2-3
V gene: TRBV6-5
CDR3 protein: ASSYSYTGGTDTQY

J gene: TRBJ2-7
V gene: TRBV9
CDR3 protein: ASSPTTSGYEQY

J gene: TRBJ1-3
V gene: TRBV9
CDR3 protein: ASSLRTGNYPSGNTIY

J gene: TRBJ1-2
V gene: TRBV10-1
CDR3 protein: ASNNRGGNVNYGYT

J gene: TRBJ1-5
V gene: TRBV5-1
CDR3 protein: ASSLGGLHNQPQH

J gene: TRBJ1-2
V gene: TRBV7-2
CDR3 protein: ASSEGDKLTGGYT

J gene: TRBJ2-1
V gene: TRBV7-6
CDR3 protein: ASSLTSGTHNEQF

J gene: TRBJ2-7
V gene: TRBV5-1
CDR3 protein: ASSPGPTGGYEQY

J gene: TRBJ1-6
V gene: TRBV13
CDR3 protein: ASSSPDRGSPLH

J gene: TRBJ2-1
V gene: TRBV7-6
CDR3 protein: ASSLGLAGVRPNEQF

J gene: TRBJ1-2
V gene: TRBV11-2
CDR3 protein: ASSRPGTTYGYT

J gene: TRBJ1-5
V gene: TRBV7-8
CDR3 protein: ASSLRTGGHQPQH

J gene: TRBJ1-1
V gene: TRBV10-3
CDR3 protein: AISDVDRGGSQAF

J gene: TRBJ1-6
V gene: TRBV7-6
CDR3 protein: ASSPGQGSWSPLH

J gene: TRBJ1-2
V gene: TRBV5-6
CDR3 protein: ASSYGQGNYGYT

J gene: TRBJ1-4
V gene: TRBV25-1
CDR3 protein: ASSVSHNEKLF

J gene: TRBJ1-2
V gene: TRBV6-5
CDR3 protein: ASSYSGTGDYGYT

J gene: TRBJ1-1
V gene: TRBV7-9
CDR3 protein: ADHSLNTEAF

J gene: TRBJ2-4
V gene: TRBV19
CDR3 protein: ASSMLASGVAKNIQY

J gene: TRBJ1-2
V gene: TRBV7-7
CDR3 protein: ASSWPSGESESCGYT

J gene: TRBJ1-2
V gene: TRBV25-1
CDR3 protein: ASSRGGTNYGYT

J gene: TRBJ1-2
V gene: TRBV4-2
CDR3 protein: ASSQTDRGRNGYT

J gene: TRBJ1-3
V gene: TRBV29-1
CDR3 protein: SVDYRRPNSGNTIY

J gene: TRBJ1-5
V gene: TRBV15
CDR3 protein: ATSRERTGPQH

J gene: TRBJ2-5
V gene: TRBV5-1
CDR3 protein: ASSGELQETQY

J gene: TRBJ1-5
V gene: TRBV10-2
CDR3 protein: ASSEGGVQPQH

J gene: TRBJ2-3
V gene: TRBV11-3
CDR3 protein: ASSLGGSTDTQY

J gene: TRBJ2-6
V gene: TRBV27
CDR3 protein: ASSRGAASSGANVLT

J gene: TRBJ2-1
V gene: TRBV9
CDR3 protein: ASSVALAVVSYNEQF

J gene: TRBJ2-7
V gene: TRBV11-2
CDR3 protein: ASSWTSGGSYEQY

J gene: TRBJ2-7
V gene: TRBV6-5
CDR3 protein: ASSYSVEGDVYEQY

J gene: TRBJ2-3
V gene: TRBV5-1
CDR3 protein: ASSLAGLAGGQADTQY

J gene: TRBJ1-6
V gene: TRBV12-3/TRBV12-4
CDR3 protein: ASSTDSGSPLH

J gene: TRBJ1-1
V gene: TRBV5-5
CDR3 protein: ASSFGQTMGNTEAF

J gene: TRBJ1-3
V gene: TRBV7-2
CDR3 protein: ASSPRTGKAGNTIY